The rows below give T cell receptor beta chains drawn from one sample of a study of blood T cell repertoires in COVID-19. Sequencing was performed with immunoSEQ multiplex PCR; in TCRdb, only in-frame clones are kept and a portion is missing. The sample yields approximately 170,000 clones, around 90% seen once. The sample was peripheral blood. The receptors originated from a man aged 45-65 years who had recovered from COVID-19. CDR3s include the opening cysteine and the closing phenylalanine or tryptophan. D genes are given only for firm matches. Some rows mark clone size as missing; the rest say once, few, many or name a class of expanded clone.

-	TRBV19	TRBJ2-7	TRBD2	CASSMGSGGLYEQYF	TGTGCCAGTAGTATGGGGTCGGGGGGGCTATACGAGCAGTACTTC
-	TRBV14	TRBJ2-1	-	CASSDRSGWNEQFF	TGTGCCAGCAGCGATCGTTCGGGGTGGAATGAGCAGTTCTTC
-	TRBV5-8	TRBJ1-2	-	CASSLGAGNYGYTF	TGTGCCAGCAGCTTGGGGGCGGGGAACTATGGCTACACCTTC
-	TRBV6-5	TRBJ2-1	-	CASKSPREQFF	TGTGCCAGCAAAAGCCCTCGGGAGCAGTTCTTC
-	TRBV7-2	TRBJ2-1	TRBD2	CASSLPGLAGGPDNEQFF	TGTGCCAGCAGCCTCCCGGGACTAGCGGGGGGGCCTGACAATGAGCAGTTCTTC
-	TRBV2	TRBJ2-7	-	CASRRQSNYEQYF	TGTGCCAGCAGAAGACAGAGCAACTACGAGCAGTACTTC
-	TRBV19	TRBJ2-4	-	CASSIELLPGWNIQYF	TGTGCCAGTAGTATTGAACTGCTGCCAGGTTGGAACATTCAGTACTTC
-	TRBV7-9	TRBJ2-7	-	CASSLTTTREQYF	TGTGCCAGCAGCCTTACGACTACTCGAGAGCAGTACTTC
few	TRBV2	TRBJ2-5	-	CASSDGLETQYF	TGTGCCAGCAGTGATGGCCTAGAGACCCAGTACTTC
-	TRBV10-3	TRBJ2-7	TRBD1	CAIRTSGTGSYEQYF	TGTGCCATCAGAACTTCCGGGACAGGGAGTTACGAGCAGTACTTC
-	TRBV19	TRBJ1-2	-	CASSMRPGDGYTF	TGTGCCAGTAGTATGAGGCCAGGGGATGGCTACACCTTC
-	TRBV5-1	TRBJ1-2	TRBD1	CASRPTGVDYGYTF	TGCGCCAGCCGACCTACAGGGGTTGACTATGGCTACACCTTC
-	TRBV29-1	TRBJ1-2	-	CSVGREDYGYTF	TGCAGCGTTGGACGGGAGGACTATGGCTACACCTTC
-	TRBV7-2	TRBJ2-1	-	CASSLAGGPFDEQFF	TGTGCCAGCAGCTTAGCGGGGGGGCCGTTCGATGAGCAGTTCTTC
-	TRBV5-1	TRBJ2-7	TRBD1	CASSLGGTVSYEQYF	TGCGCCAGCAGCTTGGGGGGGACAGTCTCCTACGAGCAGTACTTC
-	TRBV18	TRBJ2-2	-	CASSLVRDTGELFF	TGTGCCAGCTCACTCGTTCGGGACACCGGGGAGCTGTTTTTT
-	TRBV18	TRBJ1-4	TRBD1	CASSRDRISEKLFF	TGTGCCAGCTCACGGGACAGGATAAGTGAAAAACTGTTTTTT
few	TRBV19	TRBJ2-7	TRBD2	CASSGRGGTSGPSYEQYF	TGTGCCAGTAGTGGGCGAGGGGGGACTAGCGGACCCTCCTACGAGCAGTACTTC
-	TRBV6-5	TRBJ1-5	TRBD1	CASSYSADRGTQPQHF	TGTGCCAGCAGTTACTCAGCCGACAGGGGCACTCAGCCCCAGCATTTT
-	TRBV5-1	TRBJ2-7	TRBD2	CARPTSGSTYEQYF	TGCGCCAGACCGACTAGCGGGAGTACCTACGAGCAGTACTTC
-	TRBV4-1	TRBJ2-1	TRBD1	CASSQEPDRGLFEQFF	TGCGCCAGCAGCCAAGAACCTGACAGGGGGCTTTTTGAGCAGTTCTTC
-	TRBV6-5	TRBJ2-2	TRBD1	CASLGQVRTGELFF	TGTGCCAGCCTCGGACAGGTTCGCACCGGGGAGCTGTTTTTT
-	TRBV15	TRBJ1-2	TRBD1	CATSRRDRVSLYGYTF	TGTGCCACCAGCAGGAGGGACAGGGTCTCTCTCTATGGCTACACCTTC
-	TRBV2	TRBJ1-1	TRBD1	CASSRQGTEAFF	TGTGCCAGCAGTCGACAGGGGACTGAAGCTTTCTTT
-	TRBV2	TRBJ1-5	-	CASSESQGGGNQPQHF	TGTGCCAGCAGTGAAAGTCAGGGCGGTGGCAATCAGCCCCAGCATTTT
-	TRBV6-1	TRBJ2-3	-	CASSEYWGADTQYF	TGTGCCAGCAGTGAATATTGGGGAGCAGATACGCAGTATTTT